This TCR beta chain appears in the sequencing data of a study of identical twins. The authors used template switching to add a universal primer site and gave cDNA unique molecular identifiers. TCRdb re-called the 5' RACE reads with MiXCR, one entry per CDR3 protein. The top ten hold nearly 0.45% of the sample, which has 450,000 to 650,000 distinct CDR3 sequences, roughly 15% seen once. V lost 2 bases and J 4 bases, leaving 14 bases between the germline ends. The CDR3 contains 15 residues. This clonotype came up a few times. This same sample was also part of a study on yellow fever vaccine responses in identical twins.

This clonotype was sampled from a young woman in good health. The chain combines TRBV12-3 or TRBV12-4 with TRBJ2-5, with D possibly matching TRBD2 (6 bases). The sequenced material came from CD4+ T cells sorted from blood. CDR3 coding DNA: TGTGCCAGCAGTTTACCGGCGGGGATGGGAGAGACCCAGTACTTC. This codes for CASSLPAGMGETQYF.